These 11 T cell receptor beta chains were sequenced from one sample in a study of glioma-infiltrating T cells. TCR alpha and beta CDR3 regions were amplified from RNA using iRepertoire nested multiplex PCR. TCRdb used MiXCR to reprocess the multiplex PCR reads, holding one entry per CDR3 protein. This table has about 21,000 distinct CDR3 sequences, roughly 25% appearing once. What was sequenced was glioma tissue, nonneoplastic brain tissue, or PBMCs (not recorded which). These receptors originate from a human donor with low-grade glioma or glioblastoma, undergoing nonglioma brain surgery, or in good health (not recorded which).

The chain joins TRBV14 to TRBJ2-2, with D unclear. With 1 base removed from V and 5 bases from J, the gap between germline ends came to 8 bases. Germline CDR1 and CDR2: SGHDN and FVKESK. There are 14 residues in the CDR3. The chain's CDR3 is CASSQVSLTGELFF. The CDR3 DNA reads TGTGCCAGCAGCCAAGTGAGCCTGACCGGGGAGCTGTTTTTT.

V usage is TRBV7-9 and J usage is TRBJ2-1, with 7 positions matching TRBD1. The trim removed 5 bases at V and 10 bases at J, leaving 20 bases unmatched. CDR1 SEHNR and CDR2 FQNEAQ come from the germline V gene (reference sequence). This CDR3 is built from 17 residues. CDR3 in amino acids: CASSNNKDKKTGLEQFF. As DNA, the CDR3 is TGTGCCAGCAGCAATAATAAAGACAAAAAGACAGGGCTGGAGCAGTTCTTC.

This clonotype was picked up a small number of times. The V gene is TRBV10-3, the J gene TRBJ2-3; D is unclear. This CDR3 is 14 amino acids long. V was cut by 0 bases and J by 1 base, with 5 bases left in between. The germline gives CDR1 ENHRY, CDR2 SYGVKD. The chain's CDR3 is CAISESVGTDTQYF. DNA for the CDR3: TGTGCCATCAGTGAGTCGGTCGGCACAGATACGCAGTATTTT.

The genes are TRBV11-2 and TRBJ2-7; possibly TRBD2 for D (5 bases). Trimming cost V 5 bases and J 3 bases, with 8 bases left between them. CDR3 size: 12 residues. Germline loops: CDR1 SGHAT, CDR2 FQNNGV. The CDR3 sequence is CASSRTYYEQYF. The CDR3 DNA is TGTGCCAGCAGCCGGACTTACTACGAGCAGTACTTC.

On this clonotype: This may be a read error: a much more frequent sequence differs by one nucleotide. The rearrangement links TRBV12-3 or TRBV12-4 to TRBJ1-1; 7 nucleotides agree with TRBD1. The CDR3 contains 14 residues. In DNA, the CDR3 is TGTGCCAGCAGTAAGAGACAGGGCAACACTGGAGCTTTCTTT. Translating gives CASSKRQGNTGAFF.

The chain has TRBV11-2 and TRBJ1-1; 7 bases are a match to TRBD1. CDR1 is SGHAT, CDR2 FQNNGV, per germline. V was clipped by 5 bases and J by 1 base; unmatched bases: 1. CDR3 size: 13 residues. The CDR3 DNA sequence: TGTGCCAGCAGCCGGACAGGGAACACTGAAGCTTTCTTT. Translated, it gives CASSRTGNTEAFF.

This clonotype was recorded at least ten times. The chain recombines TRBV27 with TRBJ2-3; TRBD2 aligns across 11 bases. The CDR3 is made up of 17 amino acids. In germline, CDR1 is MNHEY, CDR2 SMNVEV (reference sequence). V dropped 2 bases and J dropped 4; count of bases not matched to a gene: 8. The CDR3 loop reads CASSLTQLAGAADTQYF. The CDR3 nucleotides are TGTGCCAGCAGTTTAACTCAACTAGCGGGGGCCGCAGATACGCAGTATTTT.

This clonotype was found a few times. V gene TRBV13 combines with J gene TRBJ1-5, with D maybe TRBD1 (5 bases). The germline V and J ends were trimmed by 0 bases and 2 bases, with 14 bases remaining between them. Germline CDR1 reads PRHDT; CDR2 reads FYEKMQ (reference sequence). This CDR3 is built from 17 residues. CDR3 protein: CASSLGQGEVGNQPQHF. The CDR3 nucleotides read TGTGCCAGCAGCTTAGGCCAAGGGGAAGTCGGCAATCAGCCCCAGCATTTT.

This chain connects TRBV2 to TRBJ1-5; D uncertain. Germline V gives CDR1 SNHLY, CDR2 FYNNEI. The CDR3 has 13 residues. V lost 6 bases and J 6 bases, leaving 12 bases between the germline ends. In DNA form, the CDR3 reads TGTGCCAGCAGCCTAAGCCGGAGTCAGCCCCAGCATTTT. Its translation: CASSLSRSQPQHF.

This chain connects TRBV2 to TRBJ2-3, with TRBD1 matching 10 bases. With V trimmed by 4 bases and J by 2 bases, 6 bases remained unmatched. The CDR3 consists of 16 residues. Germline-derived CDR1 and CDR2 are SNHLY and FYNNEI. CDR3 protein: CASSGDRGFITDTQYF. The CDR3 DNA follows: TGTGCCAGCAGTGGGGACAGGGGCTTCATCACAGATACGCAGTATTTT.

This rearrangement joins TRBV7-2 to TRBJ2-5; perhaps D is TRBD1 or TRBD2 (5 bases each). CDR3 length: 14 residues. Germline V gives CDR1 SGHTA, CDR2 FQGNSA. With 0 bases removed from V and 5 bases from J, the gap between germline ends came to 10 bases. Here the CDR3 DNA reads TGTGCCAGCAGCTTAGCTGGGGCGGGTGAGACCCAGTACTTC. Protein sequence: CASSLAGAGETQYF.